One and the same sample provided the 26 T cell receptor beta chains below, sequenced in a study of response to subunit inactivated influenza vaccine (dated by TCRdb to the late 2010s). Library preparation used RT-PCR. Sequencer: Illumina HiSeq 2500. The public reads were reprocessed in TCRdb via fastp at Q25 and MiXCR, keeping in-frame beta chains. Rows are combined by CDR3 protein, so each entry shows the most common genes and DNA. This sample is represented by around 300,000 distinct CDR3 sequences; around 20% of them were singletons. About 9.3% of the sample goes to the ten largest clones. This specimen was PBMCs from blood, taken about 19 months after vaccination. The source of these receptors is a man aged 50 to 69 who received an inactivated influenza vaccine. Donor details come from another sample of the same person, matched by shared clones.

The rearrangement links TRBV20-1 to TRBJ2-7, with 15 bases matching TRBD2. Germline V gene sequence: CDR1 DFQATT, CDR2 SNEGSKA (reference sequence). V gave up 1 base and J gave up 0 bases; unmatched junction bases: 10. The CDR3 totals 19 residues. The CDR3 DNA is TGCAGTGCTAGAGCAGCGGGACTAGCGGGAGGCCGTAGCTCCTACGAGCAGTACTTC. Its translation is CSARAAGLAGGRSSYEQYF.

This clonotype has a handful of counts. The chain carries TRBV7-6 and TRBJ1-1; 9 nucleotides line up with TRBD1. Trimming removed 5 bases from V and 3 bases from J; junction bases left unmatched: 10. CDR1 and CDR2 from the germline V gene are SGHVS and FNYEAQ. CDR3 size: 16 residues. The CDR3 spells CASSLSGTGTYTEAFF. The CDR3 nucleotides read TGTGCCAGCAGCCTGTCCGGGACAGGGACGTACACTGAAGCTTTCTTT.

The rearrangement links TRBV5-4 to TRBJ2-5, with 14 positions matching TRBD2. J gave up 2 bases and V 3 bases, and 6 bases lay outside the gene matches. CDR1 is SGHNT, CDR2 YYREEE, per germline (reference sequence). The CDR3 runs to 17 residues. The CDR3 is CASSYGLAGGYQETQYF. The CDR3 DNA sequence: TGTGCCAGCAGCTACGGACTAGCGGGGGGCTATCAAGAGACCCAGTACTTC. The full variable domain, completed using reference TRBV5-4 and TRBJ2-5, is ETGVTQSPTHLIKTRGQQVTLRCSSQSGHNTVSWYQQALGQGPQFIFQYYREEENGRGNFPPRFSGLQFPNYSSELNVNALELDDSALYLCASSYGLAGGYQETQYFGPGTRLLVL.

This rearrangement joins TRBV27 to TRBJ1-5; TRBD1 is a possible D gene (6 bases). The germline V gene has CDR1 MNHEY and CDR2 SMNVEV (reference sequence). The V end lost 11 bases, the J end lost 10 bases, and 12 bases lay between the germline ends. This CDR3 contains 10 residues. The CDR3 protein is CASGGIPQHF. The CDR3 bases are TGTGCCTCCGGGGGCATACCCCAGCATTTT.

This chain connects TRBV6-2 or TRBV6-3 to TRBJ1-5; D may be TRBD1 (6 bases). V shed 0 bases and J shed 0 bases, with 15 bases lying between them. There are 18 residues in the CDR3. Germline assignment: CDR1 MNHEY and CDR2 SVGEGT. The CDR3 is CASSYSFGGPFSNQPQHF. The DNA of the CDR3 is TGTGCCAGCAGTTACTCTTTCGGGGGGCCCTTTAGCAATCAGCCCCAGCATTTT.

This clonotype was detected only a few times. The V and J genes are TRBV20-1 and TRBJ1-6; D unclear. Trimming took off 3 bases at V and 7 bases at J, with 13 bases between the two ends. The germline V gene encodes CDR1 DFQATT and CDR2 SNEGSKA (reference sequence). The CDR3 covers 14 residues. The CDR3 DNA follows: TGCAGTGCTAGTAATCAGGTTGGGAATTCACCCCTCCACTTT. It specifies CSASNQVGNSPLHF.

The V and J genes are TRBV6-5 and TRBJ1-6; D gene ambiguous. This CDR3 comprises 13 residues. The V gene lost 0 bases and the J gene lost 9 bases, with 6 bases spanning the gap. The germline CDR1 and CDR2 sequences are MNHEY and SVGAGI. In DNA form, the CDR3 reads TGTGCCAGCAGTTACTCCTTAAGTTCACCCCTCCACTTT. It yields the protein CASSYSLSSPLHF.

This clonotype was seen more than once but under ten times. V usage is TRBV5-6 and J usage is TRBJ1-1; D may be TRBD1 (5 bases). This CDR3 is 12 amino acids long. In germline, CDR1 is SGHDT, CDR2 YYEEEE. V lost 2 bases, J lost 11 bases, and 13 bases lay in between. The CDR3 loop reads CASSFMGETAFF. CDR3 bases: TGTGCCAGCAGCTTTATGGGGGAAACGGCTTTCTTT.

This clonotype appeared a few times. A read error may produce the germline difference seen at one junction end. The chain couples TRBV7-2 to TRBJ2-1; D unresolved. The CDR3 is made up of 13 amino acids. Per germline, CDR1 SGHTA and CDR2 FQGNSA. CDR3 coding DNA: TGTGCCAGCAGCCTCCCTACAGACAATGAGCTGTTCTTC. Its protein product is CASSLPTDNELFF.

The table lists this clonotype with a few counts. The CDR3 nucleotides read TGTGCCAGCCGGAGGTCCGGAGCCTACAATGAGCAGTTCTTC. Translated: CASRRSGAYNEQFF. This chain links TRBV6-2 or TRBV6-3 with TRBJ2-1, with D possibly matching TRBD2 (5 bases). Trimming left V 8 bases short and J 2 bases short, with 13 bases between. CDR1 and CDR2 (germline): MNHEY, SVGEGT. The CDR3 sequence is 14 residues long.

This sequence joins TRBV19 and TRBJ1-5; D is unresolved. The CDR3 is made up of 12 amino acids. The V and J ends lost 7 bases and 7 bases respectively, with 11 bases between them. CDR1 LNHDA and CDR2 SQIVND come from the germline V gene (reference sequence). The CDR3 sequence is CASMAGGQPQHF. In DNA, the CDR3 is TGTGCCAGTATGGCAGGCGGCCAGCCCCAGCATTTT.

The rearrangement links TRBV12-3 or TRBV12-4 to TRBJ2-7; 11 bases fit TRBD2. The J segment lost 4 bases and the V segment lost 3 bases, leaving 2 bases of the junction unmatched. The CDR3 length is 14 residues. The CDR3 loop reads CASSFTSGGYEQYF. The CDR3 DNA reads TGTGCCAGCAGTTTCACTAGCGGGGGTTACGAGCAGTACTTC.

This clonotype showed up just a few times. The chain joins TRBV29-1 to TRBJ2-1, with D perhaps TRBD2 (6 bases). Looked up from germline, CDR1 is SQVTM and CDR2 is ANQGSEA. V was cut by 3 bases and J by 1 base, with 10 bases left in between. This CDR3 is built from 14 residues. The CDR3 region has the DNA TGCAGCGTTGACGGTGCGGGGTCCTACAATGAGCAGTTCTTC. Translation: CSVDGAGSYNEQFF.

This clonotype was detected a few times. The chain joins TRBV20-1 to TRBJ1-5; D is possibly TRBD1 (6 bases). Germline CDR1 is DFQATT and CDR2 is SNEGSKA (reference sequence). Trimming left V 2 bases short and J 5 bases short, with 22 bases between. CDR3 size: 17 residues. CDR3: CSARSQGGLGAHQPQHF. In DNA form, the CDR3 reads TGCAGTGCTAGATCTCAAGGGGGGCTGGGGGCTCATCAGCCCCAGCATTTT.

This clonotype was seen a handful of times. The J gene is TRBJ2-1, the V gene TRBV12-3 or TRBV12-4, with D possibly TRBD2 on 7 matching bases. The V gene lost 3 bases and the J gene lost 4 bases, with 13 bases spanning the gap. The CDR3 has 15 residues. The CDR3 nucleotides are TGTGCCAGCAGTTTGGGAGGGGGGGGTTACAATGAGCAGTTCTTC. It codes for CASSLGGGGYNEQFF.

The CDR3 loop is CSAKAPRWIRQPTEAFF. CDR3 bases: TGCAGCGCCAAGGCCCCGCGATGGATCAGACAACCCACTGAAGCTTTCTTT. This chain joins TRBV29-1 and TRBJ1-1, with D uncertain. CDR3 length equals 17 residues. Germline V lookup: CDR1 SQVTM, CDR2 ANQGSEA. The V gene lost 7 bases and the J gene lost 4 bases, with 28 bases spanning the gap.

This chain joins TRBV18 and TRBJ1-3; 9 nucleotides align to TRBD1. The V gene end was trimmed by 3 bases and the J gene end by 0 bases; junction bases not matched to a gene: 6. CDR1 KGHSH and CDR2 LQKENI come from the germline V gene. The CDR3 spans 17 residues. The CDR3: CASSPPGQGHSGNTIYF. CDR3 bases: TGTGCCAGCTCACCGCCGGGACAGGGCCACTCTGGAAACACCATATATTTT.

This clonotype was seen a few times. The rearrangement links TRBV4-1 to TRBJ2-1; a weak D match, TRBD1 (5 bases). Germline loops: CDR1 MGHRA, CDR2 YSYEKL. The CDR3 is 16 amino acids. The V end lost 1 base, the J end lost 6 bases, and 16 bases lay between the germline ends. The CDR3 sequence: CASSQGTRVSANEQFF. CDR3 coding DNA: TGCGCCAGCAGCCAAGGAACCAGGGTCTCCGCCAATGAGCAGTTCTTC.

The V call is TRBV6-2 or TRBV6-3, the J call TRBJ2-1, with unresolved D. Germline CDR1 MNHEY, CDR2 SVGEGT. CDR3 length equals 13 residues. The ends were cut back, 6 bases at V and 6 bases at J, with 12 bases in the middle. This chain's CDR3 is CASSKASFNEQFF. CDR3 sequence (DNA): TGTGCCAGCAGCAAGGCGTCGTTCAATGAGCAGTTCTTC.

This chain connects TRBV29-1 to TRBJ1-6, with D hard to call. CDR1 and CDR2 from the germline V gene are SQVTM and ANQGSEA. The V end lost 6 bases, the J end lost 9 bases, and 15 bases lay between the germline ends. This CDR3 spans 13 amino acids. The CDR3 protein is CSVRYIPGSPLHF. The CDR3 nucleotides are TGCAGCGTCCGCTATATACCGGGTTCACCCCTCCACTTT.

This chain joins TRBV11-2 and TRBJ2-7; D is undetermined. Trimming removed 7 bases at V and 6 bases at J, with 16 bases between. Looked up from germline, CDR1 is SGHAT and CDR2 is FQNNGV. The CDR3 has 13 residues. CDR3 nucleotides: TGTGCCAGCACGGAGACACTTCCCGGCGAGCAGTACTTC. Translating it yields CASTETLPGEQYF.

This clonotype was detected ten times or more. The V gene is TRBV28, the J gene TRBJ1-3; D is undetermined. Germline V gene sequence: CDR1 MDHEN, CDR2 SYDVKM. The V end lost 1 base, the J end lost 2 bases, and 9 bases lay between the germline ends. CDR3 length: 15 residues. The CDR3 here is CASSLSAGPGNTIYF. CDR3 coding DNA: TGTGCCAGCAGTTTATCGGCAGGTCCTGGAAACACCATATATTTT.

The J gene is TRBJ1-2, the V gene TRBV20-1; D might be TRBD1 (5 bases). Germline CDR1 reads DFQATT; CDR2 reads SNEGSKA (reference sequence). With 0 bases removed from V and 8 bases from J, the gap between germline ends came to 13 bases. The CDR3 is 13 residues long. The CDR3 DNA is TGCAGTGCTAGAGATCCCACAGGCCGCGGCTACACCTTC. It codes for CSARDPTGRGYTF.

This clonotype was picked up a small number of times. The chain recombines TRBV10-3 with TRBJ1-5, with 8 bases lining up with TRBD1. V dropped 8 bases and J dropped 0; count of bases not matched to a gene: 21. Germline CDR1 and CDR2: ENHRY and SYGVKD. The CDR3 totals 20 residues. The CDR3 here is CAIVYGDTRGPLCSNQPQHF. In nucleotides, the CDR3 is TGTGCCATCGTCTATGGGGACACCAGGGGGCCACTGTGTAGCAATCAGCCCCAGCATTTT.

V is TRBV12-3 or TRBV12-4 and J is TRBJ2-7; D might be TRBD1 or TRBD2, each matching 5 bases. V gave up 6 bases and J gave up 3 bases, with 15 bases separating them. The CDR3 loop spans 14 amino acids. CDR3 bases: TGTGCCAGCAGAACCGGGACCTCGTTCTACGAGCAGTACTTC. Amino acids: CASRTGTSFYEQYF.

This clonotype showed up just a few times. The genes are TRBV2 and TRBJ1-2; D is unclear. Germline loops: CDR1 SNHLY, CDR2 FYNNEI. The length of the CDR3 is 16 residues. With 1 base removed from V and 2 bases from J, the gap between germline ends came to 14 bases. CDR3 bases: TGTGCCAGCAGTGAAGTAAGTGTGGTCACCAACTATGGCTACACCTTC. Amino acid sequence: CASSEVSVVTNYGYTF.